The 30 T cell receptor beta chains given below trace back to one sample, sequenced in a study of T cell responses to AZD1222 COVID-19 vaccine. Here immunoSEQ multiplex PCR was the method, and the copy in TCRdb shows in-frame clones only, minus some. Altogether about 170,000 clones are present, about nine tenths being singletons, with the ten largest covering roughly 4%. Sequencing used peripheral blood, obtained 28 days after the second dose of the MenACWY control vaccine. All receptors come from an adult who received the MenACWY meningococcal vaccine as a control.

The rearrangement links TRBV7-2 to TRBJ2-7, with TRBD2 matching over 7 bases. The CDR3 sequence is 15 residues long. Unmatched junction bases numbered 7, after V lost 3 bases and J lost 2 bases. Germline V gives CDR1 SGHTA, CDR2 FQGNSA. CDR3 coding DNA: TGTGCCAGCAGCTTCCTGGCGGGAGCTCCCTACGAGCAGTACTTC. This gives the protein CASSFLAGAPYEQYF.

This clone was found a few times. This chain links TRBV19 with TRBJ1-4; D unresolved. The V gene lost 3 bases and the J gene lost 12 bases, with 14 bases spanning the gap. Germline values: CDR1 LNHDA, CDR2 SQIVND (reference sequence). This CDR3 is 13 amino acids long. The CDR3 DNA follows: TGTGCCAGTAGTATCGGTATTTCCCAGGAACTGTTTTTT. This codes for CASSIGISQELFF.

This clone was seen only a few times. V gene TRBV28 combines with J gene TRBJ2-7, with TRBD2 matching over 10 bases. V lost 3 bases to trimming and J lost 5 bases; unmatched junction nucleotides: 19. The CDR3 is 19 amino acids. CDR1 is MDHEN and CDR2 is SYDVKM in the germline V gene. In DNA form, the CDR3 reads TGTGCCAGCAGTTTCCTAACCTCGCTAGCGGGAGTTCTGGTAGACGAGCAGTACTTC. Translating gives CASSFLTSLAGVLVDEQYF.

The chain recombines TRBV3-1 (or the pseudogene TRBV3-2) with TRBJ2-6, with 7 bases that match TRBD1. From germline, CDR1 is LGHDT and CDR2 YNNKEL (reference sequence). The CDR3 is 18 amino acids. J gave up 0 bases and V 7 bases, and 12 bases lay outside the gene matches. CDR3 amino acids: CASTIRQGGSSGANVLTF. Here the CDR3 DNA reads TGTGCCAGCACCATACGACAGGGTGGGTCCTCTGGGGCCAACGTCCTGACTTTC.

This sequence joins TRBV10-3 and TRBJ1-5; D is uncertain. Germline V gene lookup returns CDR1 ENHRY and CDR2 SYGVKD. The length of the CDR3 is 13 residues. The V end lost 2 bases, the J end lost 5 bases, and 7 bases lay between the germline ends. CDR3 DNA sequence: TGTGCCATCAGTGAGGAAAGAGATCAGCCCCAGCATTTT. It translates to CAISEERDQPQHF.

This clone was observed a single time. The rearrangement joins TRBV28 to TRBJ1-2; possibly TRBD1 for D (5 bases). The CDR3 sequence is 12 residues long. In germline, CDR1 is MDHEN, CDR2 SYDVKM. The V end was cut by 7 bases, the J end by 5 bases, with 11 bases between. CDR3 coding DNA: TGTGCCAGCAACTCGGACAAATATGGCTACACCTTC. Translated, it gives CASNSDKYGYTF.

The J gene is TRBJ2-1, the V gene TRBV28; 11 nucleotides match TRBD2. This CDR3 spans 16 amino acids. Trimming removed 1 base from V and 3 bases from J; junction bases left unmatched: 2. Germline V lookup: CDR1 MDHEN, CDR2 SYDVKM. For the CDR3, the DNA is TGTGCCAGCAGTTTATCAACTAGCGGGAGCTACAATGAGCAGTTCTTC. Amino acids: CASSLSTSGSYNEQFF. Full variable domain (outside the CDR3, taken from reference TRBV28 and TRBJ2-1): DVKVTQSSRYLVKRTGEKVFLECVQDMDHENMFWYRQDPGLGLRLIYFSYDVKMKEKGDIPEGYSVSREKKERFSLILESASTNQTSMYLCASSLSTSGSYNEQFFGPGTRLTVL.

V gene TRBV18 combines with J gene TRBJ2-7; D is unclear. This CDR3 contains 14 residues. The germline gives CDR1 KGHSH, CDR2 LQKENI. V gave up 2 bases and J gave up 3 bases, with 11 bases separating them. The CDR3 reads CASSPAAGNYEQYF. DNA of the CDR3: TGTGCCAGCTCACCAGCTGCTGGCAACTACGAGCAGTACTTC. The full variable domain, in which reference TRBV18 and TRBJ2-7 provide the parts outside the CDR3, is NAGVMQNPRHLVRRRGQEARLRCSPMKGHSHVYWYRQLPEEGLKFMVYLQKENIIDESGMPKERFSAEFPKEGPSILRIQQVVRGDSAAYFCASSPAAGNYEQYFGPGTRLTVT.

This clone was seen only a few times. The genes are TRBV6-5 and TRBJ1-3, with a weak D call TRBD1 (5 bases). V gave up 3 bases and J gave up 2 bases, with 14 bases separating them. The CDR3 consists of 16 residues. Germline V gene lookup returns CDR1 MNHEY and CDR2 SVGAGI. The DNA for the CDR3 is TGTGCCAGCAGTTATCAACCCGGGACCACTGGAAACACCATATATTTT. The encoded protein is CASSYQPGTTGNTIYF.

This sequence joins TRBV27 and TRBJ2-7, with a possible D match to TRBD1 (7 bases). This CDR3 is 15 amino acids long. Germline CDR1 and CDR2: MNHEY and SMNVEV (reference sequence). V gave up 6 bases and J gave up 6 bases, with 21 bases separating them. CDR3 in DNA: TGTGCCAGCAGCCTGGGCAGGGGGGCTCTATCCGAGCAGTACTTC. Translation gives CASSLGRGALSEQYF.

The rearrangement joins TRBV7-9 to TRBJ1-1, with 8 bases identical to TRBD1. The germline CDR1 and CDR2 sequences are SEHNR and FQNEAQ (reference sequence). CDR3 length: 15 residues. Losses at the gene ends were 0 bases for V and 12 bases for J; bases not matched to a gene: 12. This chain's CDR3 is CASSLAVLGQGRTFF. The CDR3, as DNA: TGTGCCAGCAGCTTAGCCGTATTAGGACAGGGAAGAACTTTCTTT.

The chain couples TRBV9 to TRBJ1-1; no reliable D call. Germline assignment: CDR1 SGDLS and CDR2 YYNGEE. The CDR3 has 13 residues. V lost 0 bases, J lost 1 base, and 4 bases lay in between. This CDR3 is CASSVVRNTEAFF. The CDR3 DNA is TGTGCCAGCAGCGTAGTTCGGAACACTGAAGCTTTCTTT.

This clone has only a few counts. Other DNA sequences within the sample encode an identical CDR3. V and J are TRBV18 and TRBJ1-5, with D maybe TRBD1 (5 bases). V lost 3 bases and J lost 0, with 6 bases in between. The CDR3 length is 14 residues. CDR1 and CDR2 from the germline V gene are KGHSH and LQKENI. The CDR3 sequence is CASSPTDSNQPQHF. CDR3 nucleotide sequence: TGTGCCAGCTCACCGACAGATAGCAATCAGCCCCAGCATTTT.

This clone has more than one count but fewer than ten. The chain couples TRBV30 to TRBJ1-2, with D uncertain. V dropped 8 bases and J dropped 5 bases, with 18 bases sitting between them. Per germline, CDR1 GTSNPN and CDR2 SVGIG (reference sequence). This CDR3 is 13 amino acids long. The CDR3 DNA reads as TGTGCCGCACGCTCAGGTAGCTCTTATGGCTACACCTTC. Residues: CAARSGSSYGYTF.

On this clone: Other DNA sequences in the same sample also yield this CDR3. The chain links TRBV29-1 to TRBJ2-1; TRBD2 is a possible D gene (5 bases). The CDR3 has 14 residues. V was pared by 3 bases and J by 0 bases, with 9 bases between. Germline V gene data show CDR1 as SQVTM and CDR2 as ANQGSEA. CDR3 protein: CSVDSSDSYNEQFF. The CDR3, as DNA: TGCAGCGTTGATAGTAGCGACTCCTACAATGAGCAGTTCTTC.

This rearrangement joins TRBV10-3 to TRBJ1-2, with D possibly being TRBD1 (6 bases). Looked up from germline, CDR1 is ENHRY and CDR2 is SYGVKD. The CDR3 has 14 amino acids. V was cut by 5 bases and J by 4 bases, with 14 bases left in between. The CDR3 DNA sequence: TGTGCCATCAGTCTAACGACAGGATCCTATGGCTACACCTTC. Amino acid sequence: CAISLTTGSYGYTF.

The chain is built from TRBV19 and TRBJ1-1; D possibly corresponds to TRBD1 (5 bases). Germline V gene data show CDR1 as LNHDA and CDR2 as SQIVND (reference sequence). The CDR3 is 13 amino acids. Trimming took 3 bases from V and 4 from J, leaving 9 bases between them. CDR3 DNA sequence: TGTGCCAGTAGTATGAGGGGTTCCACTGAAGCTTTCTTT. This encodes CASSMRGSTEAFF.

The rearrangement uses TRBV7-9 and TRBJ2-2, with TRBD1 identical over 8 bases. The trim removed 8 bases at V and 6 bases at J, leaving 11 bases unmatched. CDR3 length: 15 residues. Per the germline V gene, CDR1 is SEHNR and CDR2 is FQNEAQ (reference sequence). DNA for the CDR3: TGTGCCAGCGTTTTGGCAGGGGGCACCGCCGGGGAGCTGTTTTTT. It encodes CASVLAGGTAGELFF.

CDR3 nucleotides: TGTGCCAGTAGTCCTACATTTGACAGCTATGGCTACACCTTC. Translating gives CASSPTFDSYGYTF. The chain links TRBV19 to TRBJ1-2, with TRBD1 as a possible D gene (5 bases). V was clipped by 5 bases and J by 4 bases, with 14 bases between them. The CDR3 has 14 amino acids. Germline lookup yields CDR1 LNHDA and CDR2 SQIVND (reference sequence).

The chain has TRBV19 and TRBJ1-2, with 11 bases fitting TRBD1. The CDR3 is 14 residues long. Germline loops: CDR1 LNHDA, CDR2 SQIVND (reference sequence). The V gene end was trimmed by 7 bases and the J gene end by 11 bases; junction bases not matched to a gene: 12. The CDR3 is CASTKDRGPIRYTF. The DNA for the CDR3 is TGTGCCAGTACAAAGGACAGGGGGCCTATTAGATACACCTTC. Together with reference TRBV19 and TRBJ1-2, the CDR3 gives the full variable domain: DGGITQSPKYLFRKEGQNVTLSCEQNLNHDAMYWYRQDPGQGLRLIYYSQIVNDFQKGDIAEGYSVSREKKESFPLTVTSAQKNPTAFYLCASTKDRGPIRYTFGSGTRLTVV.

The CDR3 region is CASSPRTGGSYNSPLHF. For the CDR3, the DNA is TGTGCCAGCAGTCCGAGGACAGGGGGCTCCTATAATTCACCCCTCCACTTT. The genes are TRBV7-8 and TRBJ1-6; 10 bases map to TRBD1. The germline CDR1 and CDR2 sequences are SGHVS and FQNEAQ. The V gene end was trimmed by 6 bases and the J gene end by 0 bases; junction bases not matched to a gene: 5. The CDR3 totals 17 residues.

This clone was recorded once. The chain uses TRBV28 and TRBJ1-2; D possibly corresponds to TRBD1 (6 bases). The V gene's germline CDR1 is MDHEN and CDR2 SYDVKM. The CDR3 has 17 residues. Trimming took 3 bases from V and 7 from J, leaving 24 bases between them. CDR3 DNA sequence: TGTGCCAGCAGTTTCCCTTTTGGGGGGCGCGGGGTCGGTGGCTACACCTTC. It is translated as CASSFPFGGRGVGGYTF.

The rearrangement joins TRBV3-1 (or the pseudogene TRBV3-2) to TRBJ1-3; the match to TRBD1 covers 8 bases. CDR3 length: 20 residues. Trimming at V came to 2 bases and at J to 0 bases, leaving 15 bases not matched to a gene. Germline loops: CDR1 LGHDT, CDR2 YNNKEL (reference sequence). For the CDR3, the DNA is TGTGCCAGCAGCCAAACCTTGGGACAGGTCTCTTCTATCTCTGGAAACACCATATATTTT. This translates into CASSQTLGQVSSISGNTIYF.

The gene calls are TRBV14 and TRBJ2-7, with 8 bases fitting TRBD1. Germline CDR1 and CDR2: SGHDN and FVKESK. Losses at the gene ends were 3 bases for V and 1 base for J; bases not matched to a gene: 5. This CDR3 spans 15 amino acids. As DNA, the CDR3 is TGTGCCAGCAGCCAGAGGACAGGGTTGTCCTACGAGCAGTACTTC. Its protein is CASSQRTGLSYEQYF.

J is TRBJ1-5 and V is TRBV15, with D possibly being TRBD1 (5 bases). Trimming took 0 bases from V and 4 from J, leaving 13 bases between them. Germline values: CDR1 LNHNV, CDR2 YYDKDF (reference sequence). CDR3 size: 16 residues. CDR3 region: CATSRDEGSGNQPQHF. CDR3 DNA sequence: TGTGCCACCAGCAGAGATGAGGGGAGTGGGAATCAGCCCCAGCATTTT.

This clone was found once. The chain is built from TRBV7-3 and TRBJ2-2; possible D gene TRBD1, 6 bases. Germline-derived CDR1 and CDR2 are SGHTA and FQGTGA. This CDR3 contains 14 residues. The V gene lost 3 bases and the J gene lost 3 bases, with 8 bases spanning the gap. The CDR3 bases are TGTGCCAGCAGCTTGAACAGGGACACCGGGGAGCTGTTTTTT. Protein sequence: CASSLNRDTGELFF.

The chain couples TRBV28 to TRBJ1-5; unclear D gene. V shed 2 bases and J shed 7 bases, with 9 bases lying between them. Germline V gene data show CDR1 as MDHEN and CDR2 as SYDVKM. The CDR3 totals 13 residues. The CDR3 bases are TGTGCCAGCAGTTTAATGCGGCGGCAGCCCCAGCATTTT. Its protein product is CASSLMRRQPQHF.

CDR3 sequence reads: CASSYRLPNTEAFF. The CDR3 region has the DNA TGTGCCAGCAGTTATAGGCTGCCGAACACTGAAGCTTTCTTT. The chain joins TRBV6-5 to TRBJ1-1; D unclear. Germline-derived CDR1 and CDR2 are MNHEY and SVGAGI. The V gene lost 3 bases and the J gene lost 1 base, with 9 bases spanning the gap. This CDR3 has 14 amino acids.

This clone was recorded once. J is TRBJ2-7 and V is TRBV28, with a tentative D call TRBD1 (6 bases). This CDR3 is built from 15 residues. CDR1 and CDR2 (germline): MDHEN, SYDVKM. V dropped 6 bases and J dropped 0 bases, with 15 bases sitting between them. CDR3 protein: CASRWDRDNSYEQYF. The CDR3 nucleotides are TGTGCCAGCAGATGGGACCGGGACAACTCCTACGAGCAGTACTTC.

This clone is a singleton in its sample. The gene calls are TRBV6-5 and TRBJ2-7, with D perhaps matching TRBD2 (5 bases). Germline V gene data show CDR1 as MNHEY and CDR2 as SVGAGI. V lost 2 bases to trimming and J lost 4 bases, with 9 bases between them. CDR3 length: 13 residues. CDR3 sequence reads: CASSYEGRYEQYF. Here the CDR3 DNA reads TGTGCCAGCAGTTACGAGGGCCGGTACGAGCAGTACTTC.